These 29 T cell receptor beta chains were sequenced from one sample in a study of post-analysis software for immune sequencing data. Study-wide findings and caveats: About 5 TRBV segments appeared more often in patients than in controls, and TRBV5-6, TRBV5-1 and TRBV20-1 were among these.

Prepared TCR beta cDNA libraries contained unique molecular identifiers. In TCRdb, the PCR reads were re-called with MiXCR into one record per CDR3 protein. The sample gives 740,000 or so distinct CDR3 sequences, approximately 53% of which show up once; around 4.5% is in the top ten. No antigen is known for these receptors. Sequenced: blood. Receptor source: a girl aged 5-17 years with multiple sclerosis.

The sample holds a few counts of this clonotype. V and J are TRBV12-3 or TRBV12-4 and TRBJ1-2; D perhaps matches TRBD1 (6 bases). The CDR3 runs 14 residues. V shed 3 bases and J shed 8 bases, with 16 bases lying between them. The CDR3 nucleotides are TGTGCCAGCAGTTTCTCCAGGGGCATCCAGGGCTACACCTTC. Translated, it gives CASSFSRGIQGYTF.

The V call is TRBV20-1, the J call TRBJ2-1, with 10 positions matching TRBD2. CDR1 is DFQATT, CDR2 SNEGSKA, per germline (reference sequence). V gave up 3 bases and J gave up 1 base; unmatched junction bases: 15. The CDR3 spans 19 residues. The CDR3 here is CSARGALGSGRVSYNEQFF. Here the CDR3 DNA reads TGCAGTGCTAGGGGGGCTCTGGGGAGCGGGAGGGTTTCCTACAATGAGCAGTTCTTC.

This clonotype was counted a few times. The V call is TRBV7-9, the J call TRBJ1-4, with 8 positions matching TRBD1. Germline CDR1 and CDR2: SEHNR and FQNEAQ (reference sequence). The CDR3 runs to 17 residues. V shed 2 bases and J 8 bases; nucleotides not matched to a gene: 13. The DNA of the CDR3 is TGTGCCAGCAGCTTATACGGACAGGGAAGAATTCACGAAAAACTGTTTTTT. This gives the protein CASSLYGQGRIHEKLFF.

V and J are TRBV15 and TRBJ2-1, with TRBD2 matching over 9 bases. CDR3 length: 14 residues. The germline gives CDR1 LNHNV, CDR2 YYDKDF (reference sequence). Trimming at V came to 5 bases and at J to 9 bases, leaving 8 bases not matched to a gene. As DNA, the CDR3 is TGTGCCACCAGCGGCGGGAGGGCCGGGGTTGAGCAGTTCTTC. This translates into CATSGGRAGVEQFF.

This chain links TRBV5-6 with TRBJ2-3; no reliable D call. CDR3 length: 16 residues. Germline values: CDR1 SGHDT, CDR2 YYEEEE. V gave up 2 bases and J gave up 2 bases, with 15 bases separating them. The CDR3 nucleotides read TGTGCCAGCAGCTTAGTCTCGCGACTTCTCACAGATACGCAGTATTTT. Its protein product is CASSLVSRLLTDTQYF.

The V and J genes are TRBV6-5 and TRBJ2-7, with a possible D match to TRBD2 (6 bases). The CDR3 loop spans 13 amino acids. V dropped 6 bases and J dropped 6 bases, with 15 bases sitting between them. The germline CDR1 and CDR2 sequences are MNHEY and SVGAGI. The CDR3, as DNA: TGTGCCAGCAGACCGAGACTAGAGGGCGAGCAGTACTTC. It encodes CASRPRLEGEQYF.

This chain connects TRBV14 to TRBJ2-1, with 12 bases lining up with TRBD2. The last part of the DNA fits TRBJ2-7 better; the J call may be wrong. CDR3 length equals 16 residues. The germline V gene encodes CDR1 SGHDN and CDR2 FVKESK. DNA for the CDR3: TGTGCCAGCAGCCCGACTAGCGGGGGACTCCTGTTAGAGCAGTACTTC. Amino acid sequence: CASSPTSGGLLLEQYF.

This rearrangement joins TRBV19 to TRBJ2-1; 10 bases match TRBD2. The end of the DNA fits TRBJ2-7 better, so the J call may be wrong. This CDR3 contains 16 residues. Germline values: CDR1 LNHDA, CDR2 SQIVND (reference sequence). This chain's CDR3 is CASSIRGLAAYNEQYF. CDR3 bases: TGTGCCAGTAGTATCCGTGGACTAGCGGCCTACAATGAGCAGTACTTC.

V is TRBV14 and J is TRBJ2-1; TRBD1 matches at 9 bases. The germline V gene has CDR1 SGHDN and CDR2 FVKESK. J gave up 1 base and V 5 bases, and 6 bases lay outside the gene matches. This CDR3 comprises 16 residues. The CDR3 here is CASSIPGTGSYNEQFF. CDR3 DNA: TGTGCCAGCAGCATACCAGGGACAGGGTCCTACAATGAGCAGTTCTTC.

This chain joins TRBV5-1 and TRBJ2-4; 10 bases align to TRBD2. Germline assignment: CDR1 SGHRS and CDR2 YFSETQ. The CDR3 has 16 amino acids. Germline trimming cut 1 base from V and 13 bases from J; bases unmatched to any gene: 14. The CDR3 nucleotides are TGCGCCAGCAGCTTGCTCGGGTCGGGACTAGCGTTTGAGCAGTACTTC. Residues: CASSLLGSGLAFEQYF.

This clonotype has just one count. This chain joins TRBV25-1 and TRBJ1-4, with D uncertain. V was pared by 4 bases and J by 0 bases, with 21 bases between. The V gene's germline CDR1 is MGHDK and CDR2 SYGVNS. The CDR3 has 19 amino acids. In DNA form, the CDR3 reads TGTGCCAGCAGTGGAGCTCGGAGTCAACATCCAGCAACTAATGAAAAACTGTTTTTT. It yields the protein CASSGARSQHPATNEKLFF. The variable domain in full, with the rest retrieved from reference TRBV25-1 and TRBJ1-4, is EADIYQTPRYLVIGTGKKITLECSQTMGHDKMYWYQQDPGMELHLIHYSYGVNSTEKGDLSSESTVSRIRTEHFPLTLESARPSHTSQYLCASSGARSQHPATNEKLFFGSGTQLSVL.

This rearrangement joins TRBV5-8 to TRBJ2-3; 9 nucleotides line up with TRBD2. V trimming: 0 bases; J trimming: 1 base; junction bases outside the gene matches: 3. The CDR3 spans 16 residues. Per the germline V gene, CDR1 is SGHTS and CDR2 is YDEGEE. The CDR3 coding sequence is TGTGCCAGCAGCTTGGATCGACTAGCGGGCACAGATACGCAGTATTTT. Translating gives CASSLDRLAGTDTQYF.

The gene calls are TRBV5-1 and TRBJ2-5, with TRBD2 matching over 15 bases. Germline V CDR1 and CDR2: SGHRS, YFSETQ. Trimming cost V 4 bases and J 3 bases; bases outside gene matches: 4. This CDR3 region has 16 residues. The CDR3 protein is CASSPGTSGRKETQYF. In nucleotides, the CDR3 is TGCGCCAGCAGCCCAGGGACTAGCGGGAGGAAAGAGACCCAGTACTTC.

In its sample, this clonotype was seen a few times. This chain links TRBV12-3 or TRBV12-4 with TRBJ1-4, with D perhaps TRBD1 (5 bases). The CDR3 is 14 residues long. Trimming took 6 bases from V and 3 from J, leaving 11 bases between them. The CDR3 DNA is TGTGCCAGCAGCCAGGGACGGTCTAATGAAAAACTGTTTTTT. It is translated as CASSQGRSNEKLFF.

The CDR3 DNA reads TGTGCCAGCAGTTTAGAACAACAGGGGAAGCAGTACTTC. It is translated as CASSLEQQGKQYF. The genes are TRBV27 and TRBJ2-1; the match to TRBD1 covers 7 bases. The DNA end is more similar to TRBJ2-7, so the J call may be wrong. The CDR3 contains 13 residues. Germline loops: CDR1 MNHEY, CDR2 SMNVEV (reference sequence).

The chain employs TRBV6-5 and TRBJ2-7, with D possibly being TRBD1 or TRBD2 (5 bases each). Trimming removed 2 bases from V and 1 base from J, with 12 bases in between. CDR3 length: 15 amino acids. Germline V gene lookup returns CDR1 MNHEY and CDR2 SVGAGI. The CDR3 DNA follows: TGTGCCAGCAGTTACGGGGGTTTCGGGTCCTACGAGCAGTACTTC. This encodes CASSYGGFGSYEQYF.

This chain links TRBV5-1 with TRBJ2-5, with D unresolved. Germline V gene sequence: CDR1 SGHRS, CDR2 YFSETQ. The CDR3 has 12 amino acids. The germline V and J ends were trimmed by 9 bases and 5 bases, with 14 bases remaining between them. The CDR3 reads CATSPDGETQYF. CDR3 in DNA: TGCGCCACGTCCCCGGACGGGGAGACCCAGTACTTC.

Here the CDR3 DNA reads TGTGCCAGCAGCTCAGGGAGTGGCTCCTACGAGCAGTACTTC. Protein: CASSSGSGSYEQYF. The rearrangement links TRBV7-9 to TRBJ2-7; D may correspond to TRBD1 or TRBD2 (5 bases each). This CDR3 has 14 amino acids. CDR1 and CDR2 (germline): SEHNR, FQNEAQ (reference sequence). Trimming took off 4 bases at V and 0 bases at J, with 10 bases between the two ends.

The chain links TRBV29-1 to TRBJ1-2, with D maybe TRBD1 (5 bases). Trimming took 7 bases from V and 5 from J, leaving 14 bases between them. The CDR3 is 12 residues long. Germline CDR1 is SQVTM and CDR2 is ANQGSEA. The CDR3 DNA reads as TGCAGCGGCAAGACCAGGGAGTATGGCTACACCTTC. It encodes CSGKTREYGYTF.

With regard to this clonotype: Relative to the germline gene, one junction end is altered; a read error may explain this. The chain carries TRBV29-1 and TRBJ1-2, with no clear D. Germline V gene data show CDR1 as SQVTM and CDR2 as ANQGSEA. CDR3 size: 14 residues. The CDR3 here is CSAAPMGYTPGYSF. CDR3 in DNA: TGCAGCGCCGCGCCGATGGGTTACACTCCTGGCTACAGCTTC.

The J gene is TRBJ1-1, the V gene TRBV6-6; 7 bases align to TRBD1. CDR1 is MNHNY and CDR2 is SVGAGI in the germline V gene (reference sequence). This CDR3 contains 17 residues. The V gene end was trimmed by 8 bases and the J gene end by 1 base; junction bases not matched to a gene: 16. The CDR3 sequence is CASFPGGSQGSNTEAFF. In DNA, the CDR3 is TGTGCCAGCTTCCCGGGGGGCTCACAGGGGTCGAACACTGAAGCTTTCTTT.

The chain combines TRBV10-3 with TRBJ2-7; 14 bases are shared with TRBD2. The ends lost 10 bases at V and 6 bases at J; junction bases unmatched: 8. This CDR3 has 14 amino acids. The germline CDR1 and CDR2 sequences are ENHRY and SYGVKD. The CDR3 region is CATGTSGGLGEQYF. The DNA of the CDR3 is TGTGCCACAGGGACTAGCGGGGGATTGGGCGAGCAGTACTTC.

This clonotype has just one count. The gene calls are TRBV3-1 and TRBJ2-5; 7 nucleotides agree with TRBD2. The CDR3 length is 16 residues. V shed 4 bases, J shed 3 bases, and the junction held 11 bases outside the gene matches. Germline loops: CDR1 LGHDT, CDR2 YNNKEL (reference sequence). CDR3 sequence reads: CASSLKTGGGKETQYF. CDR3 coding DNA: TGTGCCAGCAGCCTCAAGACGGGCGGGGGAAAAGAGACCCAGTACTTC.

CDR3 sequence reads: CSVEVGQGYYNEQFF. The DNA for the CDR3 is TGCAGCGTTGAAGTTGGACAGGGCTACTACAATGAGCAGTTCTTC. This sequence joins TRBV29-1 and TRBJ2-1, with 8 bases matching TRBD1. Germline CDR1 reads SQVTM; CDR2 reads ANQGSEA. The V and J ends lost 1 base and 3 bases, in that order; junction bases with no gene match: 5. The CDR3 is 15 residues long.

The chain carries TRBV12-3 or TRBV12-4 and TRBJ2-4; 9 bases align to TRBD1. The closer fit of TRBJ2-7 to the DNA end suggests the J call may be wrong. The CDR3 covers 15 residues. CDR3 coding DNA: TGTGCCAGCAGTCTCCTCGACAGGGGGGCCTACGAGCAGTACTTC. Amino acid sequence: CASSLLDRGAYEQYF.

Here the CDR3 reads CSARDLRLGTGELFF. The CDR3 DNA reads as TGCAGTGCTAGAGATCTGAGACTAGGCACCGGGGAGCTGTTTTTT. This chain uses TRBV20-1 with TRBJ2-2; possibly TRBD2 for D (6 bases). CDR3 length: 15 residues. Germline assignment: CDR1 DFQATT and CDR2 SNEGSKA (reference sequence). V lost 0 bases to trimming and J lost 4 bases, with 12 bases between them.

This sequence joins TRBV5-1 and TRBJ2-1; 8 nucleotides agree with TRBD2. This CDR3 is 17 amino acids long. Germline lookup yields CDR1 SGHRS and CDR2 YFSETQ. V shed 1 base, J shed 3 bases, and the junction held 9 bases outside the gene matches. The DNA of the CDR3 is TGCGCCAGCAGCTTGCAGCCCGCGGGAGGAAGCTACAATGAGCAGTTCTTC. Translation: CASSLQPAGGSYNEQFF.

The chain has TRBV4-2 and TRBJ2-3; 8 bases map to TRBD1. V was clipped by 3 bases and J by 1 base; unmatched bases: 6. Germline loops: CDR1 LGHNA, CDR2 YNFKEQ. The CDR3 is 16 residues long. The CDR3 region is CASSHFQGAGTDTQYF. CDR3 in DNA: TGTGCCAGCAGCCACTTTCAGGGGGCAGGCACAGATACGCAGTATTTT.

The chain joins TRBV7-2 to TRBJ2-1; 9 positions agree with TRBD1. The J segment lost 4 bases and the V segment lost 3 bases, leaving 4 bases of the junction unmatched. CDR1 SGHTA and CDR2 FQGNSA come from the germline V gene. The length of the CDR3 is 15 residues. The CDR3 DNA is TGTGCCAGCAGCTTCGGACAGGGGACATACAATGAGCAGTTCTTC. Translating gives CASSFGQGTYNEQFF.